This TCR beta chain was sequenced during a study of fetal regulatory T cell absence and autoimmunity. Study-level information: Exocrine pancreas autoimmunity occurred in IPEX patients lacking clinical diabetes.

Here immunoSEQ multiplex PCR was the method, and the copy in TCRdb shows in-frame clones only, minus some. Here the sample spans 95,000 to 100,000 clones, around 72% being singletons. This receptor was identified in a male donor with IPEX syndrome. Specimen: pancreas tissue.

CDR3 in DNA: TGTGCCAGAAGCTTGGTGGTTGACTCCTACGAGCAGTACTTC. Translation: CARSLVVDSYEQYF. J is TRBJ2-7 and V is TRBV5-3; D unresolved. TRBV5-3 is an open reading frame whose function is uncertain. The CDR3 runs 14 residues. Trimming took 0 bases from V and 0 from J, leaving 7 bases between them.